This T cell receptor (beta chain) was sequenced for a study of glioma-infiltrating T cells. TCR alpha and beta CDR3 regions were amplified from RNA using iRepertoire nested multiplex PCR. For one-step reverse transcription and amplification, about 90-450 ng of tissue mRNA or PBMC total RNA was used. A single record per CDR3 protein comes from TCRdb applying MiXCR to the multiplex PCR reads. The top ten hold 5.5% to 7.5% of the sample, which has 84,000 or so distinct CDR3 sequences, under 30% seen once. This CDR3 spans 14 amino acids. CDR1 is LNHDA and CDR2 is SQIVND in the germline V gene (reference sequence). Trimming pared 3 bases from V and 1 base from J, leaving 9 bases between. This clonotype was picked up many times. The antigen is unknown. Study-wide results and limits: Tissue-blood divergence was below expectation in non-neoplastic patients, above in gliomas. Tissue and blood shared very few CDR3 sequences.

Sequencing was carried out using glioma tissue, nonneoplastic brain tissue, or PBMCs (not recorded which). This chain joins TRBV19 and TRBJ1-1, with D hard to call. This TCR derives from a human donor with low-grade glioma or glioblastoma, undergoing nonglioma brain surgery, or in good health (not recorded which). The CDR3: CASSMWEGNTEAFF. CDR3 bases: TGTGCCAGTAGTATGTGGGAGGGGAACACTGAAGCTTTCTTT.